A selection of T cell receptor beta chains follows, all from one sample in a study of blood T cells in healthy people across ages. Each CDR3 protein gets one entry after TCRdb re-called the 5' RACE reads with MiXCR. The sample has roughly 680,000 distinct CDR3 sequences; around a fifth are singletons. The sample was blood. These TCRs come from a man aged 65-85 years in good health. Each CDR3 is given with its conserved first and last residue. D genes are given only for firm matches. Expanded clones are given a class, and other clones once, few, many or no size at all.

j_call d_call clone_size v_call cdr3_aa cdr3_nt
TRBJ2-7 - - TRBV4-3 CASSQDRVGYEQYF TGCGCCAGCAGCCAAGATCGAGTGGGCTACGAGCAGTACTTC
TRBJ1-1 - - TRBV29-1 CSAKWGDFAEAFF TGCAGCGCAAAGTGGGGGGATTTCGCTGAAGCTTTCTTT
TRBJ2-5 - few TRBV7-9 CASSLEGVQLQETQYF TGTGCCAGCAGCCTAGAAGGCGTACAGTTACAAGAGACCCAGTACTTC
TRBJ2-1 TRBD1 - TRBV11-3 CASSKRQGASNEQFF TGTGCCAGCAGCAAACGACAGGGGGCCTCGAATGAGCAGTTCTTC
TRBJ2-1 - few TRBV7-7 CASSLANNNEQFF TGTGCTAGCAGCTTAGCTAATAACAATGAGCAGTTCTTC
TRBJ2-3 TRBD2 few TRBV7-9 CASSLEAGGRSDTQYF TGTGCCAGCAGCTTAGAAGCGGGAGGGCGTTCGGATACGCAGTATTTT
TRBJ1-3 - - TRBV11-3 CASSPLGGLYGSGNTIYF TGTGCCAGCAGCCCCTTGGGGGGGCTCTACGGCTCTGGAAACACCATATATTTT
TRBJ2-5 - once TRBV4-1 CASSQVEGTGTQYF TGCGCCAGCAGCCAAGTAGAGGGGACCGGGACCCAGTACTTC
TRBJ2-4 TRBD2 few TRBV7-2 CASSWGLAENIQYF TGTGCCAGCAGTTGGGGACTAGCGGAAAACATTCAGTACTTC
TRBJ2-7 - few TRBV20-1 CSASLVSSYEQYF TGCAGTGCTAGCCTCGTCAGCTCCTACGAGCAGTACTTC
TRBJ2-3 - many TRBV7-2 CASNQDSVKAQYF TGTGCCAGCAATCAGGACTCCGTAAAAGCGCAGTATTTT
TRBJ1-1 - - TRBV20-1 CSARDGLSDTEAFF TGCAGTGCTAGAGATGGCCTCAGTGACACTGAAGCTTTCTTT
TRBJ1-1 - - TRBV7-9 CASSASTMNTEAFF TGTGCCAGCAGCGCCAGCACCATGAACACTGAAGCTTTCTTT
TRBJ2-1 - - TRBV10-3 CAISMYNEQFF TGTGCCATCAGTATGTATAATGAGCAGTTCTTC
TRBJ2-7 - - TRBV20-1 CSARVDGFNHEQYF TGCAGTGCTAGAGTGGACGGTTTTAACCACGAGCAGTACTTC
TRBJ2-7 TRBD2 - TRBV9 CASSAQISGTAYEQYF TGTGCCAGCAGCGCCCAAATTAGCGGGACCGCCTACGAGCAGTACTTC
TRBJ1-1 - few TRBV12-3/TRBV12-4 CASRKSRGIPEAFF TGTGCCAGCAGAAAAAGTAGAGGGATCCCTGAAGCTTTCTTT
TRBJ2-7 - many TRBV7-2 CASSLALSYEQYF TGTGCCAGCAGCTTAGCCCTCTCCTACGAGCAGTACTTC
TRBJ2-2 TRBD1 few TRBV11-2 CASSGDRVNTGELFF TGTGCCAGCAGCGGGGACAGGGTGAACACCGGGGAGCTGTTTTTT
TRBJ1-4 - - TRBV5-1 CASSLSAESWEKLFF TGCGCCAGCAGCTTATCGGCAGAGTCCTGGGAAAAACTGTTTTTT
TRBJ1-2 - - TRBV30 CAWSLSQGGYTF TGTGCCTGGAGTCTAAGTCAGGGTGGCTACACCTTC
TRBJ2-3 - - TRBV12-3/TRBV12-4 CASSLGGRQASDTQYF TGTGCCAGCAGTTTAGGTGGGAGGCAGGCATCCGATACGCAGTATTTT
TRBJ2-7 TRBD2 few TRBV14 CASSQSGGSPYEQYF TGTGCCAGCAGCCAAAGTGGCGGGAGCCCCTACGAGCAGTACTTC
TRBJ2-5 - few TRBV20-1 CSAADRDFQETQYF TGCAGTGCCGCAGACAGGGACTTCCAAGAGACCCAGTACTTC
TRBJ2-5 - many TRBV18 CASSPGGSETQYF TGTGCCAGCTCACCAGGAGGTTCGGAGACCCAGTACTTC
TRBJ1-6 - few TRBV5-5 CASSLVRGGNSPLHF TGTGCCAGCAGCTTGGTTAGGGGCGGTAATTCACCCCTCCACTTT
TRBJ1-4 - - TRBV7-2 CASSFQGLANEKLFF TGTGCCAGCAGCTTTCAGGGGTTAGCTAATGAAAAACTGTTTTTT
TRBJ2-7 - - TRBV20-1 CSASSGGSYEQYF TGCAGTGCTAGTAGTGGGGGATCCTACGAGCAGTACTTC
TRBJ2-3 - many TRBV4-1 CASSPPGDPSTDTQYF TGCGCCAGCAGCCCTCCGGGGGACCCTAGCACAGATACGCAGTATTTT
TRBJ1-4 TRBD1 many TRBV20-1 CSARTGNEKLFF TGCAGTGCTAGGACAGGGAATGAAAAACTGTTTTTT
TRBJ2-7 TRBD1 - TRBV30 CAWMVGTGTYEQYF TGTGCCTGGATGGTCGGGACAGGGACCTACGAGCAGTACTTC
TRBJ2-2 - - TRBV29-1 CSVIVTTGELFF TGCAGCGTTATCGTGACCACCGGGGAGCTGTTTTTT
TRBJ1-4 TRBD1 few TRBV4-3 CASSQGGQYNEKLFF TGCGCCAGCAGCCAAGGGGGACAGTATAATGAAAAACTGTTTTTT
TRBJ1-1 - - TRBV18 CASSGLVEAFF TGTGCCAGCTCCGGGCTAGTAGAAGCTTTCTTT
TRBJ2-1 TRBD2 - TRBV5-1 CASSPLAGVDNEQFF TGCGCCAGCAGCCCGCTAGCGGGAGTAGACAATGAGCAGTTCTTC
TRBJ2-1 TRBD2 few TRBV4-1 CASSQVWRTRKDNEQFF TGCGCCAGCAGCCAAGTCTGGCGGACTAGAAAAGACAATGAGCAGTTCTTC
TRBJ1-2 - - TRBV6-4 CASSARGGANYGYTF TGTGCCAGCAGTGCCCGAGGGGGAGCTAACTATGGCTACACCTTC